These T cell receptor beta chains were read from a single sample in a study of tumor and adjacent non-tumor tissue in lung cancer. TCRdb called the multiplex PCR reads again in MiXCR, with one record for every CDR3 protein. This table holds some 78,000 distinct CDR3 sequences, 75% to 90% found once. Sequencing was done on a sample of lung tumor tissue. The receptors here all came from a woman between 50 and 59 years old with non-small cell lung cancer. Each CDR3 is given with its conserved first and last residue. Fields, in order: D gene, clone size, J gene, V gene, CDR3 protein, CDR3 DNA. The D gene is left open where the match is weak. Part of the rows lack a size; the others show once, few, many or a class for expanded clones.

D: NA; size: NA; J: TRBJ1-6; V: TRBV11-2; CDR3: CASSLRRDYSPIQF; DNA: TGTGCCAGCAGCTTACGACGAGATTATTCACCCATCCAGTTT
D: NA; size: NA; J: TRBJ2-7; V: TRBV5-4; CDR3: CASSSTDFYEQYF; DNA: TGTGCCAGTAGCTCAACAGATTTCTACGAGCAGTACTTC
D: NA; size: NA; J: TRBJ2-1; V: TRBV24-1; CDR3: CATQQRNKNEQFF; DNA: TGTGCCACCCAACAGCGGAATAAAAATGAGCAGTTCTTC
D: NA; size: once; J: TRBJ2-2; V: TRBV11-2; CDR3: CASSLLPGAGELFF; DNA: TGTGCCAGCAGCTTACTGCCCGGTGCCGGAGAGCTATTTTTT
D: NA; size: NA; J: TRBJ2-2; V: TRBV20-1; CDR3: CNAIGPEGGDTGELFF; DNA: TGCAATGCTATAGGCCCGGAGGGGGGCGACACCGGGGAGCTGTTTTTT
D: NA; size: NA; J: TRBJ2-3; V: TRBV29-1; CDR3: CSAQTGLRAGAQYF; DNA: TGCAGCGCTCAGACTGGACTGCGCGCAGGTGCGCAGTATTTT
D: NA; size: NA; J: TRBJ1-4; V: TRBV12-3/TRBV12-4; CDR3: CANRDKNNEKLFF; DNA: TGTGCCAACAGAGACAAGAATAATGAAAAACTGTTTTTT
D: NA; size: NA; J: TRBJ2-7; V: TRBV6-6; CDR3: CASSYRLYKQYF; DNA: TGTGCTAGCAGTTACCGACTTTACAAGCAGTACTTC
D: NA; size: NA; J: TRBJ2-1; V: TRBV6-6; CDR3: CASSYLTVSHNVQFF; DNA: TGTGCCAGCAGTTACTTGACGGTCAGTCACAATGTGCAGTTCTTC
D: TRBD1; size: NA; J: TRBJ1-5; V: TRBV19; CDR3: CANRGGQGGNQLQHF; DNA: TGTGCCAATAGGGGTGGACAGGGCGGCAATCAGCTCCAGCATTTT
D: TRBD1; size: NA; J: TRBJ2-1; V: TRBV6-2/TRBV6-3; CDR3: CASSYSQGDDYHNEQFF; DNA: TGTGCCAGCAGTTACTCGCAGGGGGACGACTACCACAATGAGCAATTCTTC
D: TRBD2; size: NA; J: TRBJ2-1; V: TRBV29-1; CDR3: CSATTGTSDYNERFF; DNA: TGCAGCGCTACTACCGGGACTAGCGATTACAATGAGCGGTTCTTC
D: TRBD2; size: once; J: TRBJ2-1; V: TRBV10-3; CDR3: CAISPGTSGYDEQSF; DNA: TGTGCCATCAGTCCCGGGACTAGCGGTTACGATGAACAGTCCTTC
D: NA; size: NA; J: TRBJ1-2; V: TRBV10-3; CDR3: CATPAVWTGYTF; DNA: TGTGCCACCCCCGCCGTGTGGACCGGCTACACCTTC
D: TRBD2; size: NA; J: TRBJ2-2; V: TRBV19; CDR3: CASSISGGRGELFF; DNA: TGTGCCAGTAGTATTTCGGGAGGACGTGGGGAGCTGTTTTTT
D: NA; size: NA; J: TRBJ2-7; V: TRBV29-1; CDR3: CSVRRDTSYKQYF; DNA: TGCAGCGTGCGGCGCGATACCTCCTACAAGCAGTACTTC
D: TRBD2; size: NA; J: TRBJ2-3; V: TRBV20-1; CDR3: CNVTGGRTSDMQYF; DNA: TGCAATGTTACGGGGGGGAGAACGTCGGATATGCAGTATTTT
D: NA; size: NA; J: TRBJ1-4; V: TRBV12-3/TRBV12-4; CDR3: CASSLMRHSDEILFF; DNA: TGTGCCAGCAGTTTGATGAGGCATTCGGATGAAATACTATTTTTT
D: NA; size: NA; J: TRBJ2-1; V: TRBV11-3; CDR3: CASSSRSGSSYSEQFF; DNA: TGTGCCAGCAGTTCCCGGAGTGGGAGTTCCTACAGTGAGCAGTTCTTC
D: NA; size: once; J: TRBJ2-1; V: TRBV6-1; CDR3: CACSERQLYFLLSTAYNEQFF; DNA: TGTGCCTGCAGTGAGCGCCAGTTATACTTCTTACTCTCGACAGCCTACAATGAGCAGTTCTTC
D: NA; size: NA; J: TRBJ2-1; V: TRBV29-1; CDR3: CSIALQSGCEQFF; DNA: TGCAGCATTGCCCTCCAATCGGGCTGTGAGCAGTTCTTC
D: NA; size: NA; J: TRBJ1-1; V: TRBV4-1; CDR3: CASSQDLYRVGTETLF; DNA: TGCGCCAGCAGTCAAGATCTCTACAGGGTCGGCACTGAAACTCTCTTT
D: NA; size: NA; J: TRBJ2-3; V: TRBV10-3; CDR3: CAISEGTTSTETQYF; DNA: TGTGCCATCAGTGAGGGGACAACTAGCACAGAAACACAGTATTTT
D: NA; size: NA; J: TRBJ2-7; V: TRBV11-2; CDR3: CTSSPIATPYEHYF; DNA: TGTACCAGCAGCCCCATAGCGACCCCCTACGAGCACTACTTC
D: TRBD2; size: NA; J: TRBJ2-7; V: TRBV4-1; CDR3: CASSQDRCGGYEQYF; DNA: TGCGCCAGCAGCCAAGATCGGTGCGGGGGTTACGAGCAGTACTTC
D: NA; size: NA; J: TRBJ2-5; V: TRBV4-2; CDR3: CASSQVSEREETQYF; DNA: TGTGCCAGTAGTCAGGTTAGCGAGAGGGAAGAGACCCAGTACTTC
D: NA; size: NA; J: TRBJ1-2; V: TRBV20-1; CDR3: CSARDTLNYDYTF; DNA: TGCAGTGCTAGGGACACATTAAACTATGACTACACCTTC
D: NA; size: NA; J: TRBJ2-7; V: TRBV20-1; CDR3: CSARDPAEDCSEQYF; DNA: TGCAGTGCTAGAGACCCGGCAGAGGACTGCTCCGAGCAGTACTTC
D: NA; size: NA; J: TRBJ1-5; V: TRBV20-1; CDR3: CSDSPITDYSNQPQHF; DNA: TGCAGTGATAGTCCCATAACGGATTATAGCAATCAGCCCCAGCATTTT
D: NA; size: NA; J: TRBJ1-5; V: TRBV20-1; CDR3: CNAGMLGGNQPQHF; DNA: TGCAATGCTGGAATGTTAGGGGGCAATCAGCCCCAGCATTTT
D: TRBD1; size: NA; J: TRBJ2-1; V: TRBV4-1; CDR3: CASSHSGQGIHYSEQFF; DNA: TGCGCCAGCAGCCATTCCGGACAGGGGATACACTATAGTGAGCAGTTCTTC
D: NA; size: NA; J: TRBJ2-1; V: TRBV6-1; CDR3: CASSDIDEQFF; DNA: TGTGCTAGCAGTGACATCGATGAGCAGTTCTTC
D: NA; size: NA; J: TRBJ1-1; V: TRBV29-1; CDR3: CSVGEGPINTEAFF; DNA: TGCAGTGTTGGGGAGGGTCCGATCAACACTGAAGCTTTCTTT
D: TRBD1; size: NA; J: TRBJ1-2; V: TRBV6-5; CDR3: CASKSNRGSYGYTF; DNA: TGTGCCAGCAAGTCGAACAGGGGAAGCTATGGCTACACCTTC
D: NA; size: once; J: TRBJ2-7; V: TRBV10-2; CDR3: CASGRIGSKTYEQYF; DNA: TGCGCCAGCGGGAGGATAGGGTCTAAGACCTACGAGCAGTACTTC
D: NA; size: NA; J: TRBJ2-1; V: TRBV20-1; CDR3: CSARSSPYNEQFF; DNA: TGCAGTGCTAGATCCTCCCCATACAATGAGCAGTTCTTC
D: TRBD1; size: NA; J: TRBJ1-4; V: TRBV5-4; CDR3: CARSTNRGPNEKLFF; DNA: TGTGCCAGGAGCACAAACAGGGGGCCGAATGAAAAACTGTTTTTT
D: TRBD2; size: NA; J: TRBJ2-1; V: TRBV20-1; CDR3: CSARKTHGLAGDYSEQFF; DNA: TGCAGTGCTAGAAAAACCCACGGACTAGCGGGAGACTACAGTGAGCAGTTCTTC
D: NA; size: NA; J: TRBJ2-1; V: TRBV20-1; CDR3: CSVTQSNEQIF; DNA: TGCAGTGTTACACAGAGTAATGAGCAGATCTTC
D: TRBD2; size: NA; J: TRBJ2-2; V: TRBV7-9; CDR3: CASSLGRLLNTGELFF; DNA: TGTGCTAGTAGCCTCGGGAGGCTCTTGAACACCGGGGAGCTGTTTTTC
D: NA; size: NA; J: TRBJ2-5; V: TRBV29-1; CDR3: CSVVQTETRYF; DNA: TGCAGCGTTGTCCAGACAGAGACCCGATACTTC
D: NA; size: NA; J: TRBJ2-7; V: TRBV11-2; CDR3: CTSSLGMAFSYEQYF; DNA: TGTACCAGCAGCCTTGGCATGGCTTTCTCCTACGAGCAGTACTTC
D: TRBD1; size: NA; J: TRBJ2-4; V: TRBV4-1; CDR3: CTSSQAQGACKNIQYF; DNA: TGCACCAGTAGCCAAGCACAGGGGGCCTGCAAAAACATTCAGTACTTC
D: TRBD2; size: NA; J: TRBJ2-1; V: TRBV11-2; CDR3: CASNGLLAGGGNEQFF; DNA: TGTGCCAGCAATGGACTACTAGCGGGAGGGGGGAATGAGCAGTTCTTC
D: NA; size: NA; J: TRBJ2-2; V: TRBV20-1; CDR3: CGVADGELFF; DNA: TGCGGTGTGGCAGACGGGGAGTTGTTTTTT
D: NA; size: NA; J: TRBJ1-5; V: TRBV4-2; CDR3: CASSQGIVNRPQHF; DNA: TGTGCCAGCAGCCAAGGGATAGTAAATCGGCCCCAGCATTTT
D: NA; size: once; J: TRBJ2-1; V: TRBV11-2; CDR3: CASSTGPSSYNEPFF; DNA: TGTGCCAGCAGCACGGGGCCTAGTTCCTACAATGAGCCGTTCTTC
D: NA; size: NA; J: TRBJ1-6; V: TRBV6-1; CDR3: CASKSGSPLHF; DNA: TGTGCCAGCAAATCGGGCTCACCCCTCCACTTT
D: NA; size: NA; J: TRBJ1-5; V: TRBV28; CDR3: CAAAFMGHGSNQLQHF; DNA: TGTGCCGCCGCCTTTATGGGGCATGGGAGCAATCAGCTCCAGCATTTT
D: NA; size: NA; J: TRBJ2-2; V: TRBV10-1; CDR3: CASSEFSSGMVDTGELFF; DNA: TGCGCCAGCAGTGAGTTCTCCAGCGGTATGGTCGACACCGGGGAGCTGTTTTTT
D: NA; size: NA; J: TRBJ2-5; V: TRBV12-3/TRBV12-4; CDR3: CASSLSSQETQYF; DNA: TGTGCCAGCAGTTTATCTAGCCAAGAGACCCAGTACTTC
D: TRBD2; size: NA; J: TRBJ2-7; V: TRBV5-4; CDR3: CASSHPSTSGSSYEQYF; DNA: TGTGCCAGTAGCCACCCCTCGACTAGCGGGAGCTCCTACGAGCAGTACTTC
D: NA; size: few; J: TRBJ2-7; V: TRBV6-2/TRBV6-3; CDR3: CPSLGQLPYEQYF; DNA: TGTCCCAGCCTAGGACAGCTTCCCTACGAGCAGTACTTC